A selection of T cell receptor beta chains follows, all from one sample in a study of blood T cells in healthy people across ages. One entry per CDR3 protein results from TCRdb running MiXCR on the 5' RACE reads. The profile shows hundreds of thousands of distinct CDR3 sequences, around a fifth of them singletons. The sequenced material came from blood. These receptors originate from a man in his 70s in good health. Both conserved end residues are part of each CDR3. The order of the fields is clone size, D gene, CDR3 length, J gene, V gene, CDR3 DNA, CDR3 protein. The D gene is left open where the match is weak. The size of a clone is reported for some rows only, either as once, few or many, or as a class for expanded clones.

abundance: .; d_gene: TRBD1; len: 16; j_gene: TRBJ2-5; v_gene: TRBV5-4; CDR3nt: TGTGCCAGCAGCTTGTATCAGGGACAGATGAAAGAGACCCAGTACTTC; CDR3aa: CASSLYQGQMKETQYF
abundance: few; d_gene: TRBD1; len: 14; j_gene: TRBJ1-5; v_gene: TRBV18; CDR3nt: TGTGCCAGCTCACCTGGACAGGAGAATCAGCCCCAGCATTTT; CDR3aa: CASSPGQENQPQHF
abundance: .; d_gene: .; len: 15; j_gene: TRBJ1-2; v_gene: TRBV27; CDR3nt: TGTGCCAGCAGTTTATCGTCTGCGGGGGTCTATGGCTACACCTTC; CDR3aa: CASSLSSAGVYGYTF
abundance: .; d_gene: TRBD2; len: 16; j_gene: TRBJ2-3; v_gene: TRBV27; CDR3nt: TGTGCCAGCAGTTCCCGACTAGCGGGCAGCACAGATACGCAGTATTTT; CDR3aa: CASSSRLAGSTDTQYF
abundance: few; d_gene: .; len: 16; j_gene: TRBJ2-1; v_gene: TRBV28; CDR3nt: TGTGCCAGCAGAGCCCCTGGTGTTGGACAGCACAATGAGCAGTTCTTC; CDR3aa: CASRAPGVGQHNEQFF
abundance: few; d_gene: .; len: 14; j_gene: TRBJ2-5; v_gene: TRBV11-2; CDR3nt: TGTGCCAGCAGCCCCTGGGAGTACCAAGAGACCCAGTACTTC; CDR3aa: CASSPWEYQETQYF
abundance: .; d_gene: .; len: 17; j_gene: TRBJ2-6; v_gene: TRBV9; CDR3nt: TGTGCCAGCAGCGTAGGGACCAGCTACTCTGGGGCCAACGTCCTGACTTTC; CDR3aa: CASSVGTSYSGANVLTF
abundance: .; d_gene: TRBD2; len: 15; j_gene: TRBJ2-5; v_gene: TRBV20-1; CDR3nt: TGCAGTGCTAGAAACCCCGGGACTAGCGGGAAAGACCTGTTCTTC; CDR3aa: CSARNPGTSGKDLFF
abundance: many; d_gene: TRBD2; len: 18; j_gene: TRBJ2-4; v_gene: TRBV10-3; CDR3nt: TGTGCCATCAGTGAGGAAGGGACTAGCAGTCTAGCCAAAAACATTCAGTACTTC; CDR3aa: CAISEEGTSSLAKNIQYF
abundance: few; d_gene: .; len: 16; j_gene: TRBJ2-3; v_gene: TRBV5-1; CDR3nt: TGCGCCAGCAGCCACTCCGAGCTCTTAAGCACAGATACGCAGTATTTT; CDR3aa: CASSHSELLSTDTQYF
abundance: .; d_gene: TRBD1; len: 15; j_gene: TRBJ1-2; v_gene: TRBV3-1; CDR3nt: TGTGCCAGCAGCCTAGAAGGACAGGGCCGCTATGGCTACACCTTC; CDR3aa: CASSLEGQGRYGYTF